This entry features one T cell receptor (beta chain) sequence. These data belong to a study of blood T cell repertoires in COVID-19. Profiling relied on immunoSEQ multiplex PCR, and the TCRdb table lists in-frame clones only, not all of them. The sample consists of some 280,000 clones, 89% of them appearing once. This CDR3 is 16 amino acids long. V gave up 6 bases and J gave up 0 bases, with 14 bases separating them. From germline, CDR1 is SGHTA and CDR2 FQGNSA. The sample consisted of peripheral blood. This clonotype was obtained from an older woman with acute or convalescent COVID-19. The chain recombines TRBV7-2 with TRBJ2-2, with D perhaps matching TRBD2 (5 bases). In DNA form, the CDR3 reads TGTGCCAGCAGTTCTAGGGCCGGGACGAACACCGGGGAGCTGTTTTTT. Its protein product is CASSSRAGTNTGELFF.